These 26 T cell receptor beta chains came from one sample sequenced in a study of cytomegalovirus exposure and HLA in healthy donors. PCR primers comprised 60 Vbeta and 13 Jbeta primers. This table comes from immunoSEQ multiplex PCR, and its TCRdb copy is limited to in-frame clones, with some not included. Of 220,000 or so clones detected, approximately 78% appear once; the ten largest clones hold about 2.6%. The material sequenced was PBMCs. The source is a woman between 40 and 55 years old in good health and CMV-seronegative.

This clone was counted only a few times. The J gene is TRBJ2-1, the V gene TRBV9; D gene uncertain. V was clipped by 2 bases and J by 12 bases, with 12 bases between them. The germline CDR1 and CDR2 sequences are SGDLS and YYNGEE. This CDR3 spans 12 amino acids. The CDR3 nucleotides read TGTGCCAGCAGCGTCGACTCGGTCCGGCAGTTCTTC. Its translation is CASSVDSVRQFF.

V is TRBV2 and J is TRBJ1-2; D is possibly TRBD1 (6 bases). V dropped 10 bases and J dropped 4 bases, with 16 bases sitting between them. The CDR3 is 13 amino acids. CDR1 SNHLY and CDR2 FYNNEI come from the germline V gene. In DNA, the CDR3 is TGTGCCAACCTCCCAGGGGTTGGCTATGGCTACACCTTC. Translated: CANLPGVGYGYTF.

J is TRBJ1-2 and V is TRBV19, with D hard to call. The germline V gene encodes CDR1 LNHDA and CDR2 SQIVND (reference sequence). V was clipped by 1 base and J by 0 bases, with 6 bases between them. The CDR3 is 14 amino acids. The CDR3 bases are TGTGCCAGTAGTATAGCAGGCTCTAACTATGGCTACACCTTC. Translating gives CASSIAGSNYGYTF.

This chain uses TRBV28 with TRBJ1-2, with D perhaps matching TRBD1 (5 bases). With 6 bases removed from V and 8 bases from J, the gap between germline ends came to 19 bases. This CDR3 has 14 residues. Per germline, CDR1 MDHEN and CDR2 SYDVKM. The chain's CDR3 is CASSPAIRVVGYTF. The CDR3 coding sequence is TGTGCCAGCAGCCCCGCAATCAGGGTAGTGGGCTACACCTTC.

The CDR3 nucleotides read TGTGCCAGCAGCTTACTACGGACGCAGTATTTT. This gives the protein CASSLLRTQYF. This chain links TRBV7-9 with TRBJ2-3; D remains unclear. V was pared by 2 bases and J by 9 bases, with 6 bases between. The CDR3 runs 11 residues. Germline assignment: CDR1 SEHNR and CDR2 FQNEAQ (reference sequence).

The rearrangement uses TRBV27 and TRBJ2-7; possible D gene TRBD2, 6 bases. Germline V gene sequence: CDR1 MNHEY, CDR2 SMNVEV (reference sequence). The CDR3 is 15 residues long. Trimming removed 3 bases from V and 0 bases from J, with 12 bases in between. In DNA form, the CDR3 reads TGTGCCAGCAGTTTTGGGCGGGGAAGCTCCTACGAGCAGTACTTC. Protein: CASSFGRGSSYEQYF.

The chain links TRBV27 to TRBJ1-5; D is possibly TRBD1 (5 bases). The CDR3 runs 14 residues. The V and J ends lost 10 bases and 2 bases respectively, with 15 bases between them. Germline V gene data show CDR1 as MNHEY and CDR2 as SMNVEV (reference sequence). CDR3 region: CAIGGSRGNQPQHF. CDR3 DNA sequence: TGTGCCATCGGGGGGAGCCGGGGCAATCAGCCCCAGCATTTT.

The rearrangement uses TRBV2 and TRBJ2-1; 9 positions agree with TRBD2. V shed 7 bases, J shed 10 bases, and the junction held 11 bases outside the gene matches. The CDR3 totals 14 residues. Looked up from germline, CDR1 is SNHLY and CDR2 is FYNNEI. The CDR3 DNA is TGTGCCAGCATCGAGGGGACTAGCCGAGGGGAGCAGTTCTTC. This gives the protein CASIEGTSRGEQFF.

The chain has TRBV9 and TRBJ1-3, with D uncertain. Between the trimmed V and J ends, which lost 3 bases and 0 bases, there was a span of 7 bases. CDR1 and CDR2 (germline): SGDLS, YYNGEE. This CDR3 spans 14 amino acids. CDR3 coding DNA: TGTGCCAGCAGCGACGCGAGCTCTGGAAACACCATATATTTT. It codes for CASSDASSGNTIYF.

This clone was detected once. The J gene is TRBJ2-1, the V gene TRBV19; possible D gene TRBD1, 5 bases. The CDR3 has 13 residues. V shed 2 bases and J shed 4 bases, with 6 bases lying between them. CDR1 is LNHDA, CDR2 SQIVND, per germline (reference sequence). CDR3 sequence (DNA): TGTGCCAGTAGTATACAGGGATACAATGAGCAGTTCTTC. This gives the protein CASSIQGYNEQFF.

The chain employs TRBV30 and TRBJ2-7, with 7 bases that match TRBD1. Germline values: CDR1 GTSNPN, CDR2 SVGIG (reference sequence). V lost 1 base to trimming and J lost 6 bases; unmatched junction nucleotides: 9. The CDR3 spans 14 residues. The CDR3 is CAWSAGQTGGEQYF. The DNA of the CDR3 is TGTGCCTGGAGTGCGGGACAGACGGGCGGCGAGCAGTACTTC.

The CDR3 reads CASSPRDRGQPQHF. DNA of the CDR3: TGTGCCAGCAGCCCCCGGGACAGAGGACAGCCCCAGCATTTT. The rearrangement uses TRBV7-2 and TRBJ1-5; 7 bases match TRBD1. Losses at the gene ends were 5 bases for V and 7 bases for J; bases not matched to a gene: 8. There are 14 residues in the CDR3. Germline CDR1 reads SGHTA; CDR2 reads FQGNSA.

The CDR3 spells CASSRDRVGYEQYF. DNA of the CDR3: TGTGCCAGCAGCCGGGACAGGGTAGGTTACGAGCAGTACTTC. V gene TRBV28 combines with J gene TRBJ2-7; 9 bases are shared with TRBD1. CDR1 is MDHEN, CDR2 SYDVKM, per germline. After removal of 6 bases from V and 4 bases from J, the junction contained 7 bases not matched to a gene. This CDR3 spans 14 amino acids.

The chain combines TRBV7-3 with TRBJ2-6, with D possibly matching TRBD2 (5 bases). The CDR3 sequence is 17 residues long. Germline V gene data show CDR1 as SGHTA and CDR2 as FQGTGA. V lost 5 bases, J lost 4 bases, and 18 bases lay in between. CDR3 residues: CASSPQAGVLGANVLTF. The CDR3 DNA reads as TGTGCCAGCAGCCCGCAAGCCGGGGTGTTGGGGGCCAACGTCCTGACTTTC.

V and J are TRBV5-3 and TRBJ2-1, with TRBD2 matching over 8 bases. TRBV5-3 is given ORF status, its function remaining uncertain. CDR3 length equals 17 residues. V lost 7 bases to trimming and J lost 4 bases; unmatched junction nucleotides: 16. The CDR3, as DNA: TGTGCCAGAGCCCCATACCCGGTGGCGGGAGGTTACAATGAGCAGTTCTTC. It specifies CARAPYPVAGGYNEQFF.

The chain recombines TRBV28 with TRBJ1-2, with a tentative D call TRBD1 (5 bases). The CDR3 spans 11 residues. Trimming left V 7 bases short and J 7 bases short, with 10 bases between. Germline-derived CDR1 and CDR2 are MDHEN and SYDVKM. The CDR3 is CASISGFGYTF. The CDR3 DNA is TGTGCCAGCATATCAGGGTTTGGCTACACCTTC.

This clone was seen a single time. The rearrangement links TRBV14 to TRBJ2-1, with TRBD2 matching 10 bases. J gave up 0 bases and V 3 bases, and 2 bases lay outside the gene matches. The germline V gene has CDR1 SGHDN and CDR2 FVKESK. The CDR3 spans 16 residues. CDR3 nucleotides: TGTGCCAGCAGCCAGGCTAGCGGGAGCTCCTACAATGAGCAGTTCTTC. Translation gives CASSQASGSSYNEQFF.

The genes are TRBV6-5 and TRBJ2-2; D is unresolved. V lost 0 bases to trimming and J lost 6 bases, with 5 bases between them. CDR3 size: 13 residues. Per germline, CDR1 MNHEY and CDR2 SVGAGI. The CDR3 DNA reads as TGTGCCAGCAGTTACTCCACTGCCGGGGAGCTGTTTTTT. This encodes CASSYSTAGELFF.

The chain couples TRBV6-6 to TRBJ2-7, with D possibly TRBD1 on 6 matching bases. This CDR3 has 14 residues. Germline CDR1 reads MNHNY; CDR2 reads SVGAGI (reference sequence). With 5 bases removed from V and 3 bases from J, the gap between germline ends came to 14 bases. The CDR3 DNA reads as TGTGCCAGCAGTCTTCAACAGGGAAACTACGAGCAGTACTTC. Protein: CASSLQQGNYEQYF.

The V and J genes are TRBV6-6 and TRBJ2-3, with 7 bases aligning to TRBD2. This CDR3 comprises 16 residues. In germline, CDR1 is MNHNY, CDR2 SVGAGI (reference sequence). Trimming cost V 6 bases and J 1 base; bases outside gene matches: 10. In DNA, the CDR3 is TGTGCCAGCAGACCCAAGCGGGATCGGGGCACAGATACGCAGTATTTT. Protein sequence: CASRPKRDRGTDTQYF.

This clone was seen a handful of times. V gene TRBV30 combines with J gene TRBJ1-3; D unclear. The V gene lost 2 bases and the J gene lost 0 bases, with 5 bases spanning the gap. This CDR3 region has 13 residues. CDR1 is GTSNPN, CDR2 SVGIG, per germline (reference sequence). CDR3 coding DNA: TGTGCCTGGAGTTTCGTCTCTGGAAACACCATATATTTT. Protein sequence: CAWSFVSGNTIYF.

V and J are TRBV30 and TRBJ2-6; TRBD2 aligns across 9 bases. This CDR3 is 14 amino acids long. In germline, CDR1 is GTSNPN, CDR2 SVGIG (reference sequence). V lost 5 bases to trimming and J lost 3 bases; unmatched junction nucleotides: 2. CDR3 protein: CAWAGGLGANVLTF. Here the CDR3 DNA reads TGTGCCTGGGCGGGGGGGCTTGGGGCCAACGTCCTGACTTTC.

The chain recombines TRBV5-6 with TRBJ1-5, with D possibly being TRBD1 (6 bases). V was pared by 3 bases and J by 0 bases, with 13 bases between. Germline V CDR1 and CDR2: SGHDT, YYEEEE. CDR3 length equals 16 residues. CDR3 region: CASSSDRTASNQPQHF. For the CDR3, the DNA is TGTGCCAGCAGCTCCGACAGGACAGCTAGCAATCAGCCCCAGCATTTT.

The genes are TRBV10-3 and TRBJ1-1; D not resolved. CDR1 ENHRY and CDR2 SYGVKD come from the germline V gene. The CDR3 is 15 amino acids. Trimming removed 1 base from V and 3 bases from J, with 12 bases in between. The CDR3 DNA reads TGTGCCATCAGTGAGTTAGGGAGAACCCACACTGAAGCTTTCTTT. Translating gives CAISELGRTHTEAFF.

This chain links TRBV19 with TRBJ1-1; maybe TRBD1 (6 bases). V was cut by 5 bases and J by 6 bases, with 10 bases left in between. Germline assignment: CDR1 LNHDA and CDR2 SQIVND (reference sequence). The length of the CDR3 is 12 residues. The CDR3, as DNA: TGTGCCAGTAGTCCAGGGGTCCCTGAAGCTTTCTTT. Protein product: CASSPGVPEAFF.

The CDR3 region is CAWRTASTYEQYF. Here the CDR3 DNA reads TGTGCCTGGAGGACAGCGTCAACCTACGAGCAGTACTTC. The chain recombines TRBV30 with TRBJ2-7, with D possibly being TRBD1 (5 bases). V shed 3 bases and J shed 2 bases, with 11 bases lying between them. Germline loops: CDR1 GTSNPN, CDR2 SVGIG (reference sequence). This CDR3 has 13 residues.